One sample yielded the 20 T cell receptor beta chains listed below, sequenced in a study of neurological immune-mediated disorders (dated by TCRdb to about 2019). To prepare the library, 5' RACE was applied. Instrument on record: Illumina HiSeq 2500. TCRdb passed the public sequencing reads through fastp at Q25 and MiXCR, retaining productive beta sequences. Each entry merges the rows of one CDR3 protein and shows their most common DNA and genes. Across this sample there are just over 50,000 distinct CDR3 sequences, with approximately 3.3% seen only once. Roughly 5.5% of the sample comes from the top ten. Sequenced input: PBMCs. These TCRs come from a man aged 40-55 years with multiple sclerosis.

This clonotype was observed many times. The V and J genes are TRBV6-6 and TRBJ1-2; 8 nucleotides align to TRBD1. The junction had 16 bases not matched to a gene; V was cut back by 8 bases and J by 5 bases. Germline V gene lookup returns CDR1 MNHNY and CDR2 SVGAGI (reference sequence). This CDR3 comprises 16 residues. The CDR3 loop reads CASSGRNRDRSYGYTF. In nucleotides, the CDR3 is TGTGCCAGCTCAGGACGCAACCGGGACAGGTCTTATGGCTACACCTTC.

This clonotype was seen at least ten times. The rearrangement joins TRBV12-3 or TRBV12-4 to TRBJ1-3; 8 bases map to TRBD1. There are 14 residues in the CDR3. V lost 6 bases to trimming and J lost 3 bases; unmatched junction nucleotides: 4. The CDR3 coding sequence is TGTGCCAGCAGCTACAGGGGGATTGGAAACACCATATATTTT. Its translation: CASSYRGIGNTIYF.

This clonotype was observed at least ten times. The rearrangement links TRBV5-8 to TRBJ2-4, with a tentative D call TRBD2 (5 bases). Germline V gene sequence: CDR1 SGHTS, CDR2 YDEGEE. Trimming took 9 bases from V and 2 from J, leaving 18 bases between them. CDR3 length: 15 amino acids. CDR3 protein: CATPRTRWPKNIQYF. The CDR3 DNA reads TGTGCCACCCCTCGAACTAGATGGCCCAAAAACATTCAGTACTTC. Drawing the rest from reference TRBV5-8 and TRBJ2-4, the complete variable domain is EAGVTQSPTHLIKTRGQQATLRCSPISGHTSVYWYQQALGLGLQFLLWYDEGEERNRGNFPPRFSGRQFPNYSSELNVNALELEDSALYLCATPRTRWPKNIQYFGAGTRLSVL.

This clonotype was recorded many times. The V call is TRBV5-1, the J call TRBJ1-2; 8 positions match TRBD1. J was trimmed by 13 bases and V by 4 bases; bases with no gene match: 6. The CDR3 length is 11 residues. Germline loops: CDR1 SGHRS, CDR2 YFSETQ. The CDR3 coding sequence is TGCGCCAGCAGCCCCGGACAGGGTCTCACCTTC. This codes for CASSPGQGLTF.

This clonotype was seen many times. This sequence joins TRBV7-2 and TRBJ2-5; D may be TRBD1 (5 bases). Germline V gene data show CDR1 as SGHTA and CDR2 as FQGNSA. V lost 5 bases and J 12 bases, leaving 13 bases between the germline ends. The CDR3 is made up of 11 amino acids. CDR3 in amino acids: CASSPGQGEYF. CDR3 in DNA: TGTGCCAGCAGCCCAGGACAAGGGGAGTACTTC.

The chain has TRBV5-6 and TRBJ2-5; 12 bases match TRBD2. V trimming: 1 base; J trimming: 2 bases; junction bases outside the gene matches: 0. The length of the CDR3 is 15 residues. Germline CDR1 reads SGHDT; CDR2 reads YYEEEE. The CDR3 sequence is CASSLTSGGQETQYF. Written as DNA, the CDR3 is TGTGCCAGCAGCTTGACTAGCGGGGGGCAAGAGACCCAGTACTTC.

Many counts were recorded for this clonotype. The chain combines TRBV7-9 with TRBJ2-2, with D tentatively TRBD1 (6 bases). The CDR3 is 14 amino acids. V was cut by 2 bases and J by 4 bases, with 8 bases left in between. The germline CDR1 and CDR2 sequences are SEHNR and FQNEAQ (reference sequence). The CDR3 sequence is CASSLRQATGELFF. The CDR3 DNA reads as TGTGCCAGCAGCTTACGACAGGCCACCGGGGAGCTGTTTTTT. The variable domain in full, with the rest retrieved from reference TRBV7-9 and TRBJ2-2, is DTGVSQNPRHKITKRGQNVTFRCDPISEHNRLYWYRQTLGQGPEFLTYFQNEAQLEKSRLLSDRFSAERPKGSFSTLEIQRTEQGDSAMYLCASSLRQATGELFFGEGSRLTVL.

This clonotype turned up a few times. This may be a read error: a much more frequent sequence differs by one nucleotide. This chain uses TRBV10-3 with TRBJ1-1, with 7 bases matching TRBD1. The CDR3 runs to 13 residues. Germline V CDR1 and CDR2: ENHRY, SYGVKD. The V and J ends lost 9 bases and 1 base, in that order; junction bases with no gene match: 5. The CDR3 here is CAMVGQKNTEAFF. As DNA, the CDR3 is TGTGCCATGGTGGGACAGAAGAACACTGAAGCTTTCTTT.

In this sample, this clonotype turned up many times. V usage is TRBV4-1 and J usage is TRBJ2-3; D unresolved. Trimming stripped 0 bases from V and 6 bases from J, with 10 bases between. CDR1 and CDR2 (germline): MGHRA, YSYEKL. The CDR3 is made up of 14 amino acids. CDR3 amino acids: CASSQEYSSDTQYF. The CDR3 DNA follows: TGCGCCAGCAGCCAAGAGTACAGTTCGGATACGCAGTATTTT.

This clonotype was detected many times. J is TRBJ2-7 and V is TRBV6-5, with 9 bases fitting TRBD2. The germline CDR1 and CDR2 sequences are MNHEY and SVGAGI. V shed 7 bases and J 1 base; nucleotides not matched to a gene: 8. The length of the CDR3 is 15 residues. The CDR3 DNA sequence: TGTGCCAGCAAGATCATAGCGGGGGAGTCCTACGAGCAGTACTTC. This codes for CASKIIAGESYEQYF.

Many counts were recorded for this clonotype. The chain's CDR3 is CASKILPTGSNEKLFF. CDR3 DNA sequence: TGTGCCAGCAAAATACTCCCGACAGGGTCTAATGAAAAACTGTTTTTT. The chain uses TRBV2 and TRBJ1-4, with 7 nucleotides matching TRBD1. CDR1 SNHLY and CDR2 FYNNEI come from the germline V gene. The CDR3 has 16 amino acids. With V trimmed by 7 bases and J by 3 bases, 11 bases remained unmatched. Full variable domain (remainder filled in from reference TRBV2 and TRBJ1-4): EPEVTQTPSHQVTQMGQEVILRCVPISNHLYFYWYRQILGQKVEFLVSFYNNEISEKSEIFDDQFSVERPDGSNFTLKIRSTKLEDSAMYFCASKILPTGSNEKLFFGSGTQLSVL.

CDR3 residues: CASNRDHSSNQPQHF. The CDR3 DNA is TGTGCCAGTAACAGGGATCATAGTAGCAATCAGCCCCAGCATTTT. The V gene is TRBV19, the J gene TRBJ1-5, with D perhaps matching TRBD1 (6 bases). The germline V gene encodes CDR1 LNHDA and CDR2 SQIVND (reference sequence). This CDR3 has 15 residues. The V and J ends lost 7 bases and 0 bases respectively, with 13 bases between them.

This clonotype has at least ten counts. The CDR3 reads CASSPSEDTQYF. In DNA form, the CDR3 reads TGTGCCAGCAGCCCGAGTGAAGATACGCAGTATTTT. The rearrangement uses TRBV5-5 and TRBJ2-3; D not resolved. V dropped 4 bases and J dropped 5 bases, with 8 bases sitting between them. In germline, CDR1 is SGHKS, CDR2 YYEKEE (reference sequence). This CDR3 has 12 residues.

The chain employs TRBV19 and TRBJ1-1; 8 nucleotides match TRBD1. Germline lookup yields CDR1 LNHDA and CDR2 SQIVND (reference sequence). The CDR3 covers 14 residues. The J segment lost 1 base and the V segment lost 7 bases, leaving 5 bases of the junction unmatched. The CDR3 loop reads CASTTGEGNTEAFF. The CDR3 bases are TGTGCCAGTACGACAGGGGAGGGGAACACTGAAGCTTTCTTT.

This clonotype was seen repeatedly, ten times or more. This sequence joins TRBV12-3 or TRBV12-4 and TRBJ2-2; TRBD1 is a possible D gene (5 bases). Deletions cut 4 bases from V and 12 bases from J, with 24 bases between. The CDR3 contains 16 residues. In DNA, the CDR3 is TGTGCCAGCAGTTCGAGACCGGACGGACACCCCACGAAGCTGTTTTTT. Its translation is CASSSRPDGHPTKLFF.

This clonotype has ten or more counts. The CDR3 DNA is TGTGCCAGCAGTCGGGGGAATGAAAAACTGTTTTTT. Protein: CASSRGNEKLFF. The V gene is TRBV5-6, the J gene TRBJ1-4, with a weak D call TRBD1 (5 bases). The germline CDR1 and CDR2 sequences are SGHDT and YYEEEE. Trimming pared 5 bases from V and 5 bases from J, leaving 7 bases between. The CDR3 runs 12 residues.

This clonotype has ten or more counts. This sequence joins TRBV27 and TRBJ1-2; D perhaps matches TRBD1 (5 bases). The CDR3 length is 13 residues. In germline, CDR1 is MNHEY, CDR2 SMNVEV (reference sequence). Trimming cost V 7 bases and J 8 bases, with 17 bases left between them. This chain's CDR3 is CASNKSQGGGYTF. CDR3 sequence (DNA): TGTGCCAGCAACAAGTCCCAGGGTGGAGGCTACACCTTC.

This clonotype was recorded many times. V and J are TRBV27 and TRBJ2-2; D call uncertain. Germline values: CDR1 MNHEY, CDR2 SMNVEV (reference sequence). The CDR3 totals 14 residues. V lost 0 bases and J 5 bases, leaving 7 bases between the germline ends. The CDR3 loop reads CASSLSWGTGELFF. In DNA form, the CDR3 reads TGTGCCAGCAGTTTATCGTGGGGAACCGGGGAGCTGTTTTTT.

At least ten counts were recorded for this clonotype. This sequence joins TRBV20-1 and TRBJ2-3; D not certain. Trimming pared 3 bases from V and 5 bases from J, leaving 6 bases between. Germline assignment: CDR1 DFQATT and CDR2 SNEGSKA (reference sequence). The CDR3 covers 11 residues. This CDR3 is CSASLVDTQYF. Written as DNA, the CDR3 is TGCAGTGCTAGCTTGGTAGATACGCAGTATTTT.

This clonotype was recorded a few times. This chain uses TRBV3-1 with TRBJ1-1; perhaps TRBD1 as D (6 bases). The V and J ends lost 4 bases and 6 bases respectively, with 12 bases between them. Germline V gives CDR1 LGHDT, CDR2 YNNKEL (reference sequence). The CDR3 loop spans 13 amino acids. The CDR3 is CASSPGKGAEAFF. CDR3 bases: TGTGCCAGCAGCCCAGGTAAGGGGGCTGAAGCTTTCTTT.